Below are 7 T cell receptor beta chains sequenced from a single sample in a study of pediatric ulcerative colitis. Clones were read by immunoSEQ multiplex PCR, and TCRdb kept only the in-frame ones, dropping some. The table records 30,000 to 40,000 clones, 82% of them present only once. What was sequenced was blood. All receptors derive from a boy younger than 18 with severe ulcerative colitis.

This rearrangement joins TRBV29-1 to TRBJ2-3; either TRBD1 or TRBD2 may fit D (5 bases each). CDR3 length: 15 residues. Looked up from germline, CDR1 is SQVTM and CDR2 is ANQGSEA. V lost 5 bases and J lost 1, with 16 bases in between. The CDR3 DNA reads TGCAGCGTTCGTCGGGACCCCACGGGCACAGATACGCAGTATTTT. This codes for CSVRRDPTGTDTQYF.

This rearrangement joins TRBV29-1 to TRBJ2-7, with D perhaps matching TRBD1 (6 bases). Germline V gene data show CDR1 as SQVTM and CDR2 as ANQGSEA. The CDR3 has 14 amino acids. V was shortened by 4 bases and J by 2 bases, with 15 bases between the two germline ends. CDR3 loop: CSVVPSDRTYEQYF. The CDR3, as DNA: TGCAGCGTTGTACCCTCGGACAGAACCTACGAGCAGTACTTC.

The chain employs TRBV19 and TRBJ2-2; 7 bases are a match to TRBD1. CDR3 size: 19 residues. Unmatched junction bases numbered 17, after V lost 3 bases and J lost 4 bases. Looked up from germline, CDR1 is LNHDA and CDR2 is SQIVND (reference sequence). CDR3 region: CASSIETGKTIWGTGELFF. In nucleotides, the CDR3 is TGTGCCAGTAGTATTGAGACAGGGAAGACAATATGGGGCACCGGGGAGCTGTTTTTT.

The chain links TRBV9 to TRBJ2-1; TRBD1 matches at 9 bases. This CDR3 comprises 15 residues. Losses at the gene ends were 3 bases for V and 7 bases for J; bases not matched to a gene: 8. Germline V CDR1 and CDR2: SGDLS, YYNGEE. CDR3 nucleotide sequence: TGTGCCAGCAGCGCGATCGGGACAGGGATGAATGAGCAGTTCTTC. Translation gives CASSAIGTGMNEQFF. Using reference TRBV9 and TRBJ2-1 for the parts outside the CDR3, the full variable domain is DSGVTQTPKHLITATGQRVTLRCSPRSGDLSVYWYQQSLDQGLQFLIQYYNGEERAKGNILERFSAQQFPDLHSELNLSSLELGDSALYFCASSAIGTGMNEQFFGPGTRLTVL.

The chain couples TRBV10-3 to TRBJ1-1, with D hard to call. The CDR3 length is 11 residues. V was pared by 3 bases and J by 6 bases, with 5 bases between. Looked up from germline, CDR1 is ENHRY and CDR2 is SYGVKD. This chain's CDR3 is CAISDLAEAFF. CDR3 sequence (DNA): TGTGCCATCAGTGATCTAGCTGAAGCTTTCTTT.

This chain links TRBV11-2 with TRBJ2-2; D is unclear. The CDR3 runs 13 residues. Germline-derived CDR1 and CDR2 are SGHAT and FQNNGV. Trimming shortened V by 2 bases and J by 4 bases, and 5 bases separated the two germline ends. The CDR3 nucleotides are TGTGCCAGCAGCTTAAGTCTCACCGGGGAGCTGTTTTTT. Translated, it gives CASSLSLTGELFF.

The chain links TRBV7-2 to TRBJ2-2; D not resolved. Germline lookup yields CDR1 SGHTA and CDR2 FQGNSA. Trimming removed 1 base at V and 4 bases at J, with 10 bases between. The CDR3 has 15 residues. The CDR3 DNA follows: TGTGCCAGCAGCTTAGGGTGGCGTGGCACCGGGGAGCTGTTTTTT. Translation: CASSLGWRGTGELFF.